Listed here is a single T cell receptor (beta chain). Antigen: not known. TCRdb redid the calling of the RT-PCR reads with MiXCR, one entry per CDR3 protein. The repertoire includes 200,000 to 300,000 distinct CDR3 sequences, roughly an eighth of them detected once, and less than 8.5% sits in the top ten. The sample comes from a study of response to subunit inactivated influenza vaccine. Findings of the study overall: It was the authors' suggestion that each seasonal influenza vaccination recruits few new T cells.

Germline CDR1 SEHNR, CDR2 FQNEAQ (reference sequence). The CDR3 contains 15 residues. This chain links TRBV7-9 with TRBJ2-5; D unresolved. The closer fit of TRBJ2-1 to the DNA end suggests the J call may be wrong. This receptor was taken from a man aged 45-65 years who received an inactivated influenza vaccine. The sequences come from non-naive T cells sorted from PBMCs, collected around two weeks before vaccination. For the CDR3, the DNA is TGTGCCAGCAGAAACTCCAACGGACGCCAAGAGACCCAGTTCTTC. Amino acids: CASRNSNGRQETQFF.